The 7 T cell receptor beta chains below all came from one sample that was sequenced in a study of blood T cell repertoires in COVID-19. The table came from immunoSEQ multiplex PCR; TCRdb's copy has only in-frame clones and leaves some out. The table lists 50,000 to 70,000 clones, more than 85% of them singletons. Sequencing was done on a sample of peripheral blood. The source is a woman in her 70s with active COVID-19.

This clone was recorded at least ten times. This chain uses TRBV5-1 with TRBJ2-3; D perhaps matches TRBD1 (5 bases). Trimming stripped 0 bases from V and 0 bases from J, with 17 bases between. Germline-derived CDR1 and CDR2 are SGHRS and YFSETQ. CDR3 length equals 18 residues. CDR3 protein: CASSLEGRHPPSTDTQYF. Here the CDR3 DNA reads TGCGCCAGCAGCTTGGAGGGGCGACACCCCCCTAGCACAGATACGCAGTATTTT.

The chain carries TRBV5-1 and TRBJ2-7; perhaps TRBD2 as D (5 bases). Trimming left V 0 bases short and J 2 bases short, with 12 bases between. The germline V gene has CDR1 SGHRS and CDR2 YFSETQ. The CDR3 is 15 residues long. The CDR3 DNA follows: TGCGCCAGCAGCTTGGGACTATCAAATCCCTACGAGCAGTACTTC. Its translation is CASSLGLSNPYEQYF. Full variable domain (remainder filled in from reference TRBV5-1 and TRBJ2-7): KAGVTQTPRYLIKTRGQQVTLSCSPISGHRSVSWYQQTPGQGLQFLFEYFSETQRNKGNFPGRFSGRQFSNSRSEMNVSTLELGDSALYLCASSLGLSNPYEQYFGPGTRLTVT.

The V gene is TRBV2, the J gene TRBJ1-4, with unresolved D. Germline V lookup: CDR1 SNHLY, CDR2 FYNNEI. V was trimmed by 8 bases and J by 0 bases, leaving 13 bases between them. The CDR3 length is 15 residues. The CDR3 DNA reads TGTGCCAGCGGACTATACCAAGCAACTAATGAAAAACTGTTTTTT. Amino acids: CASGLYQATNEKLFF.

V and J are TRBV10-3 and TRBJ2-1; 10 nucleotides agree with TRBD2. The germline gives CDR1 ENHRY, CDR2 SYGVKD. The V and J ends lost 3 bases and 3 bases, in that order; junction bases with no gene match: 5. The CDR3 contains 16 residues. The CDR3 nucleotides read TGTGCCATCAGTGAAGGAGCGGGAGGGATCTACAATGAGCAGTTCTTC. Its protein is CAISEGAGGIYNEQFF.

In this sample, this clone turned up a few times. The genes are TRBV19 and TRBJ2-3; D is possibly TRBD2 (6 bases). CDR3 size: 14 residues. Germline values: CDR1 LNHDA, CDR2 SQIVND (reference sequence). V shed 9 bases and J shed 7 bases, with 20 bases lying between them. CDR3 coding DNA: TGTGCCAGCGCGGCCGGGACTGGCTCAAATACGCAGTATTTT. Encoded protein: CASAAGTGSNTQYF.

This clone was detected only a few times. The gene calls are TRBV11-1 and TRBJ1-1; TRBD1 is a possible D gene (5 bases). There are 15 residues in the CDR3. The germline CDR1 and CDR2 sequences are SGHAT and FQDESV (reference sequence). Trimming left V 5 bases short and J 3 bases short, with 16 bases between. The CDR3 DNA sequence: TGTGCCAGCAGCCGTGCGAGAGTAGGGGACACTGAAGCTTTCTTT. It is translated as CASSRARVGDTEAFF.

CDR3 protein: CASSLLSGSSSYEQYF. The CDR3 DNA reads TGTGCCAGCAGTTTACTTAGCGGGAGCAGCTCCTACGAGCAGTACTTC. The V gene is TRBV28, the J gene TRBJ2-7; 9 nucleotides align to TRBD2. This CDR3 spans 16 amino acids. CDR1 and CDR2 from the germline V gene are MDHEN and SYDVKM. V shed 2 bases and J 0 bases; nucleotides not matched to a gene: 5.